Each of the 26 T cell receptor beta chains below was sequenced from the same sample in a study of shared clonotypes between healthy human individuals. The repertoire was sequenced with immunoSEQ multiplex PCR; TCRdb's copy has only in-frame clones and lacks some. The sample has about 2.1 million clones; 85% to 95% are singletons. CD45RO-negative cells were positively selected for CCR7, leaving out terminally differentiated effector memory CD45RA+ cells. Sequencing used naive CD8+ T cells from PBMCs. These receptor sequences come from a man aged 18-30 years in good health. Some clones in this sample may be carry-over from other donors' samples.

V and J are TRBV6-6 and TRBJ1-1; D might be TRBD1 (6 bases). There are 14 residues in the CDR3. CDR1 MNHNY and CDR2 SVGAGI come from the germline V gene (reference sequence). The ends were cut back, 5 bases at V and 4 bases at J, with 14 bases in the middle. The CDR3 loop reads CASSLRGTGTEAFF. CDR3 nucleotide sequence: TGTGCCAGCAGTCTCAGGGGAACAGGCACTGAAGCTTTCTTT.

V and J are TRBV4-1 and TRBJ2-7; no reliable D call. Per the germline V gene, CDR1 is MGHRA and CDR2 is YSYEKL. The CDR3 spans 15 residues. Trimming took 0 bases from V and 0 from J, leaving 9 bases between them. CDR3 bases: TGCGCCAGCAGCCAAGAAGCCGTTTTCTCCTACGAGCAGTACTTC. It codes for CASSQEAVFSYEQYF.

The chain employs TRBV5-1 and TRBJ1-1, with no clear D. There are 16 residues in the CDR3. Trimming shortened V by 0 bases and J by 2 bases, and 14 bases separated the two germline ends. Germline CDR1 SGHRS, CDR2 YFSETQ. CDR3 sequence reads: CASSLAAWESNTEAFF. The DNA of the CDR3 is TGCGCCAGCAGCTTGGCCGCGTGGGAGTCAAACACTGAAGCTTTCTTT.

This chain joins TRBV6-6 and TRBJ2-3; D is possibly TRBD1 (6 bases). Looked up from germline, CDR1 is MNHNY and CDR2 is SVGAGI (reference sequence). The CDR3 is made up of 15 amino acids. The V and J ends lost 6 bases and 2 bases respectively, with 15 bases between them. CDR3 amino acids: CASRGSDRFTDTQYF. The CDR3 DNA follows: TGTGCCAGCAGGGGATCGGACAGATTCACAGATACGCAGTATTTT.

A remark on this clone: Different DNA sequences within this sample yield the same CDR3. The genes are TRBV9 and TRBJ1-1, with D maybe TRBD1 (5 bases). Trimming shortened V by 0 bases and J by 1 base, and 7 bases separated the two germline ends. CDR3 size: 14 residues. The V gene's germline CDR1 is SGDLS and CDR2 YYNGEE. This CDR3 reads CASSVVGGNTEAFF. The CDR3 region has the DNA TGTGCCAGCAGCGTAGTTGGGGGGAACACTGAAGCTTTCTTT.

The rearrangement links TRBV2 to TRBJ1-5; D is undetermined. Trimming shortened V by 6 bases and J by 4 bases, and 4 bases separated the two germline ends. CDR3 length: 11 residues. Looked up from germline, CDR1 is SNHLY and CDR2 is FYNNEI. In DNA, the CDR3 is TGTGCCAGCAGCCTGAATCAGCCCCAGCATTTT. This codes for CASSLNQPQHF.

The rearrangement joins TRBV4-2 to TRBJ2-7; D gene ambiguous. V dropped 1 base and J dropped 4 bases, with 14 bases sitting between them. The germline gives CDR1 LGHNA, CDR2 YNFKEQ. The CDR3 loop spans 15 amino acids. CDR3 nucleotide sequence: TGTGCCAGCAGCCAAGGAGATCCCTTCGGGTACGAGCAGTACTTC. Amino acids: CASSQGDPFGYEQYF.

V and J are TRBV27 and TRBJ2-7; the D gene is possibly TRBD2 (6 bases). Germline assignment: CDR1 MNHEY and CDR2 SMNVEV (reference sequence). The length of the CDR3 is 14 residues. V was cut by 6 bases and J by 4 bases, with 16 bases left in between. CDR3 in DNA: TGTGCCAGCAGCCTCCGGAGGGAGAGGTACGAGCAGTACTTC. Encoded protein: CASSLRRERYEQYF.

The V gene is TRBV11-2, the J gene TRBJ2-1; no clear D gene. Deletions cut 1 base from V and 0 bases from J, with 7 bases between. The germline gives CDR1 SGHAT, CDR2 FQNNGV. The CDR3 runs to 15 residues. The CDR3 sequence: CASSLGPSSYNEQFF. CDR3 sequence (DNA): TGTGCCAGCAGCTTAGGGCCTAGCTCCTACAATGAGCAGTTCTTC.

V usage is TRBV13 and J usage is TRBJ2-1, with 10 bases aligning to TRBD2. The trim removed 3 bases at V and 8 bases at J, leaving 19 bases unmatched. CDR1 PRHDT and CDR2 FYEKMQ come from the germline V gene (reference sequence). CDR3 length: 19 amino acids. The CDR3 spells CASSLWTNEAGGPGDEQFF. In DNA form, the CDR3 reads TGTGCCAGCAGCTTGTGGACAAACGAAGCGGGAGGGCCGGGCGATGAGCAGTTCTTC.

This sequence joins TRBV15 and TRBJ1-5, with a possible D match to TRBD1 (5 bases). The V gene lost 8 bases and the J gene lost 2 bases, with 19 bases spanning the gap. Germline CDR1 reads LNHNV; CDR2 reads YYDKDF (reference sequence). The CDR3 is 16 amino acids. The CDR3 is CATREGAPGGNQPQHF. The CDR3 region has the DNA TGTGCCACCCGAGAAGGGGCACCCGGGGGCAATCAGCCCCAGCATTTT.

This clone was observed once. V usage is TRBV11-2 and J usage is TRBJ2-1; 11 bases are shared with TRBD2. V dropped 3 bases and J dropped 7; count of bases not matched to a gene: 5. The CDR3 is made up of 15 amino acids. Germline CDR1 is SGHAT and CDR2 is FQNNGV. The CDR3 DNA reads as TGTGCCAGCAGCTTTGGGCTAGCGGGAGGTAATGAGCAGTTCTTC. Protein: CASSFGLAGGNEQFF.

The J gene is TRBJ2-7, the V gene TRBV7-9; a possible D gene is TRBD1 (6 bases). Trimming shortened V by 2 bases and J by 6 bases, and 14 bases separated the two germline ends. Germline assignment: CDR1 SEHNR and CDR2 FQNEAQ (reference sequence). The CDR3 length is 14 residues. The CDR3 here is CASSLQGLAFEQYF. The CDR3 region has the DNA TGTGCCAGCAGCTTACAGGGGCTGGCCTTCGAGCAGTACTTC. Looking up the rest from reference TRBV7-9 and TRBJ2-7 gives the full variable domain: DTGVSQNPRHKITKRGQNVTFRCDPISEHNRLYWYRQTLGQGPEFLTYFQNEAQLEKSRLLSDRFSAERPKGSFSTLEIQRTEQGDSAMYLCASSLQGLAFEQYFGPGTRLTVT.

The chain uses TRBV11-1 and TRBJ2-5; TRBD1 aligns across 8 bases. V gave up 5 bases and J gave up 5 bases; unmatched junction bases: 7. Germline CDR1 SGHAT, CDR2 FQDESV (reference sequence). The CDR3 contains 14 residues. The CDR3 loop is CASSLSTGVETQYF. CDR3 bases: TGTGCCAGCAGCCTGTCGACAGGGGTCGAGACCCAGTACTTC.

With regard to this clone: Other DNA sequences in this specimen translate into the identical CDR3. CDR3 region: CSVESTYNEQFF. In DNA, the CDR3 is TGCAGCGTTGAGTCTACCTACAATGAGCAGTTCTTC. This chain uses TRBV29-1 with TRBJ2-1; D is unclear. Germline assignment: CDR1 SQVTM and CDR2 ANQGSEA. This CDR3 has 12 residues. V lost 3 bases to trimming and J lost 2 bases, with 5 bases between them.

Concerning this clone: This sample also contains other DNA sequences that code for the same CDR3. This rearrangement joins TRBV7-9 to TRBJ2-7; tentatively, D is TRBD1 (5 bases). Germline V gives CDR1 SEHNR, CDR2 FQNEAQ (reference sequence). The CDR3 has 13 residues. The germline V and J ends were trimmed by 8 bases and 4 bases, with 15 bases remaining between them. The CDR3 DNA reads as TGTGCCAGCGGCACAGGCCCCTGGTACGAGCAGTACTTC. It yields the protein CASGTGPWYEQYF.

V gene TRBV4-1 combines with J gene TRBJ2-1; D may match TRBD1 or TRBD2 (5 bases each). The CDR3 covers 16 residues. Germline V gene sequence: CDR1 MGHRA, CDR2 YSYEKL. The ends were cut back, 4 bases at V and 8 bases at J, with 21 bases in the middle. In DNA form, the CDR3 reads TGCGCCAGCAGCCTCTCCCGGGACCCTTCAGCGGATGAGCAGTTCTTC. It specifies CASSLSRDPSADEQFF.

The V call is TRBV19, the J call TRBJ2-2; D is unclear. V was clipped by 2 bases and J by 0 bases, with 7 bases between them. From germline, CDR1 is LNHDA and CDR2 SQIVND (reference sequence). The CDR3 runs to 15 residues. The CDR3 region has the DNA TGTGCCAGTAGTATACACGGCCCGAACACCGGGGAGCTGTTTTTT. This codes for CASSIHGPNTGELFF.

This chain links TRBV30 with TRBJ2-7, with a tentative D call TRBD2 (5 bases). From germline, CDR1 is GTSNPN and CDR2 SVGIG (reference sequence). This CDR3 region has 8 residues. The CDR3 here is CAWKEAKV. The CDR3 bases are TGTGCCTGGAAGGAGGCCAAGGTC.

The V and J genes are TRBV28 and TRBJ1-1; the D gene is possibly TRBD1 (5 bases). Germline loops: CDR1 MDHEN, CDR2 SYDVKM. Trimming cost V 2 bases and J 7 bases, with 11 bases left between them. CDR3 length equals 13 residues. CDR3 amino acids: CASSLGRGIEAFF. The CDR3 region has the DNA TGTGCCAGCAGTTTAGGGAGGGGTATTGAAGCTTTCTTT. Full variable domain (outside the CDR3, taken from reference TRBV28 and TRBJ1-1): DVKVTQSSRYLVKRTGEKVFLECVQDMDHENMFWYRQDPGLGLRLIYFSYDVKMKEKGDIPEGYSVSREKKERFSLILESASTNQTSMYLCASSLGRGIEAFFGQGTRLTVV.

The chain is built from TRBV11-2 and TRBJ1-2; 9 bases match TRBD1. In germline, CDR1 is SGHAT, CDR2 FQNNGV. The CDR3 length is 16 residues. The J segment lost 6 bases and the V segment lost 1 base, leaving 9 bases of the junction unmatched. The chain's CDR3 is CASSLGFWGQGDGYTF. CDR3 bases: TGTGCCAGCAGCTTAGGATTTTGGGGACAGGGCGATGGCTACACCTTC.

This chain uses TRBV5-6 with TRBJ2-1; 9 positions match TRBD1. With 4 bases clipped from V and 6 bases from J, the junction kept 11 bases outside the gene matches. The germline V gene encodes CDR1 SGHDT and CDR2 YYEEEE. The CDR3 covers 16 residues. CDR3 sequence: CASSAAGTGYRNEQFF. As DNA, the CDR3 is TGTGCCAGCAGCGCCGCCGGGACAGGGTATCGCAATGAGCAGTTCTTC.

The gene calls are TRBV28 and TRBJ2-1; D ambiguous. CDR3 size: 15 residues. Per germline, CDR1 MDHEN and CDR2 SYDVKM. V gave up 4 bases and J gave up 2 bases, with 12 bases separating them. CDR3 sequence (DNA): TGTGCCAGCAGTTACAATTCTAATCCCTACAATGAGCAGTTCTTC. Encoded protein: CASSYNSNPYNEQFF.

The CDR3 region is CASSQGPVPDYEQYF. The CDR3 bases are TGCGCCAGCAGCCAGGGACCAGTACCGGACTACGAGCAGTACTTC. V is TRBV4-1 and J is TRBJ2-7, with D possibly being TRBD1 or TRBD2 (5 bases each). CDR1 and CDR2 (germline): MGHRA, YSYEKL. Trimming left V 3 bases short and J 3 bases short, with 15 bases between. This CDR3 comprises 15 residues.

The chain joins TRBV30 to TRBJ2-2, with a possible D match to TRBD1 (6 bases). V was cut by 4 bases and J by 2 bases, with 11 bases left in between. Germline CDR1 and CDR2: GTSNPN and SVGIG (reference sequence). The length of the CDR3 is 14 residues. CDR3 nucleotides: TGTGCCTGGATGGGGACAATTAACACCGGGGAGCTGTTTTTT. It is translated as CAWMGTINTGELFF.

This chain connects TRBV5-1 to TRBJ2-2, with D perhaps TRBD2 (6 bases). Trimming removed 5 bases from V and 5 bases from J, with 13 bases in between. The germline V gene has CDR1 SGHRS and CDR2 YFSETQ. The CDR3 is 14 amino acids. CDR3 sequence: CASRCQAGTGELFF. The CDR3 region has the DNA TGCGCCAGCAGATGTCAGGCGGGGACCGGGGAGCTGTTTTTT.